These 32 T cell receptor beta chains were sequenced from one sample in a study of blood T cell repertoires in COVID-19. The data were produced by immunoSEQ multiplex PCR, yet TCRdb's version contains in-frame clones alone and is incomplete. The table lists roughly 220,000 clones, around three quarters of them singletons, with less than 6% in the top ten. The sequenced material came from peripheral blood. Receptors originate from a woman in her 70s with acute or convalescent COVID-19.

The chain couples TRBV7-9 to TRBJ2-1; 11 nucleotides agree with TRBD2. CDR1 and CDR2 (germline): SEHNR, FQNEAQ (reference sequence). The CDR3 totals 15 residues. V shed 1 base, J shed 9 bases, and the junction held 5 bases outside the gene matches. The CDR3 spells CASSLVTSGRSEQFF. Here the CDR3 DNA reads TGTGCCAGCAGCTTAGTTACTAGCGGGAGAAGTGAGCAGTTCTTC.

The chain uses TRBV7-2 and TRBJ2-5, with 11 bases matching TRBD2. The V and J ends lost 3 bases and 0 bases, in that order; junction bases with no gene match: 3. The V gene's germline CDR1 is SGHTA and CDR2 FQGNSA. The CDR3 has 16 amino acids. As DNA, the CDR3 is TGTGCCAGCAGCTTCCAGACTAGCGGGAACCAAGAGACCCAGTACTTC. Protein sequence: CASSFQTSGNQETQYF.

Details on this clone: This sample also contains other DNA sequences that code for the same CDR3. This rearrangement joins TRBV3-1 (or the pseudogene TRBV3-2) to TRBJ2-7; TRBD1 agrees at 7 bases. V lost 1 base and J lost 1; bases outside the gene matches: 1. Germline lookup yields CDR1 LGHDT and CDR2 YNNKEL (reference sequence). There are 14 residues in the CDR3. The CDR3 DNA is TGTGCCAGCAGCCAAGGACAGGGATCCTACGAGCAGTACTTC. Translated, it gives CASSQGQGSYEQYF.

This clone was detected only once. The chain links TRBV7-9 to TRBJ1-5; tentative D call: TRBD1 (6 bases). There are 17 residues in the CDR3. Trimming cost V 2 bases and J 5 bases, with 19 bases left between them. CDR1 is SEHNR and CDR2 is FQNEAQ in the germline V gene (reference sequence). Here the CDR3 DNA reads TGTGCCAGCAGCTTATGGGTGTGGGGGCGCGAGGATCAGCCCCAGCATTTT. Protein product: CASSLWVWGREDQPQHF.

Only a few counts were recorded for this clone. Here the CDR3 reads CASREGQGRARGYTF. CDR3 in DNA: TGTGCCAGCAGGGAAGGACAGGGAAGAGCCCGTGGCTACACCTTC. The rearrangement links TRBV5-8 to TRBJ1-2, with 8 bases fitting TRBD1. Germline loops: CDR1 SGHTS, CDR2 YDEGEE. The V segment lost 5 bases and the J segment 7 bases; nucleotides outside the gene matches: 13. This CDR3 contains 15 residues.

The rearrangement uses TRBV3-1 (or the pseudogene TRBV3-2) and TRBJ1-1, with unresolved D. Trimming cost V 1 base and J 10 bases, with 13 bases left between them. Per germline, CDR1 LGHDT and CDR2 YNNKEL (reference sequence). CDR3 length: 13 amino acids. The CDR3 spells CASSQASGLVAFF. The CDR3 DNA reads as TGTGCCAGCAGCCAAGCGTCAGGCTTGGTAGCTTTCTTT.

This clone was detected once. V is TRBV6-5 and J is TRBJ1-4, with 8 positions matching TRBD1. The V gene's germline CDR1 is MNHEY and CDR2 SVGAGI. CDR3 length: 15 amino acids. Losses at the gene ends were 6 bases for V and 7 bases for J; bases not matched to a gene: 10. CDR3 bases: TGTGCCAGCAGGCCTCAGGGGGCGCCTGGTGAAAAACTGTTTTTT. It yields the protein CASRPQGAPGEKLFF.

V gene TRBV28 combines with J gene TRBJ1-2, with unresolved D. Per germline, CDR1 MDHEN and CDR2 SYDVKM. The CDR3 runs 12 residues. Trimming cost V 4 bases and J 8 bases, with 11 bases left between them. The DNA for the CDR3 is TGTGCCAGCAGTTCGACTGAACTGGGCTACACCTTC. This encodes CASSSTELGYTF.

The rearrangement links TRBV4-1 to TRBJ2-7; 10 nucleotides agree with TRBD1. Germline V gives CDR1 MGHRA, CDR2 YSYEKL. The CDR3 is 15 residues long. V shed 4 bases, J shed 2 bases, and the junction held 5 bases outside the gene matches. CDR3 nucleotide sequence: TGCGCCAGCAGCCCCGGGACAGGGGCTACCTACGAGCAGTACTTC. Its protein product is CASSPGTGATYEQYF.

The chain recombines TRBV6-6 with TRBJ1-1; no reliable D call. Germline assignment: CDR1 MNHNY and CDR2 SVGAGI (reference sequence). V was trimmed by 5 bases and J by 2 bases, leaving 12 bases between them. The CDR3 spans 14 residues. The CDR3 sequence: CASSPLQSNTEAFF. CDR3 coding DNA: TGTGCCAGCAGTCCCCTACAGAGTAACACTGAAGCTTTCTTT.

V and J are TRBV5-5 and TRBJ1-2, with 7 nucleotides matching TRBD1. The germline CDR1 and CDR2 sequences are SGHKS and YYEKEE (reference sequence). Trimming removed 1 base from V and 1 base from J; junction bases left unmatched: 4. The CDR3 is 15 amino acids. The CDR3 is CASSLIQGNNYGYTF. CDR3 nucleotides: TGTGCCAGCAGCTTGATACAGGGGAATAACTATGGCTACACCTTC.

J is TRBJ1-2 and V is TRBV5-6; TRBD1 is a possible D gene (6 bases). V was cut by 0 bases and J by 0 bases, with 12 bases left in between. This CDR3 spans 16 amino acids. Germline values: CDR1 SGHDT, CDR2 YYEEEE. CDR3 in amino acids: CASSLDTGKANYGYTF. CDR3 nucleotide sequence: TGTGCCAGCAGCTTGGATACAGGGAAGGCTAACTATGGCTACACCTTC.

The chain has TRBV3-1 (or the pseudogene TRBV3-2) and TRBJ2-7; 13 bases match TRBD2. The CDR3 contains 14 residues. The germline CDR1 and CDR2 sequences are LGHDT and YNNKEL (reference sequence). V shed 4 bases, J shed 5 bases, and the junction held 2 bases outside the gene matches. CDR3 amino acids: CASSPGLAGDEQYF. The CDR3 DNA is TGTGCCAGCAGCCCTGGACTAGCGGGAGACGAGCAGTACTTC.

The CDR3 nucleotides are TGTGCCAGCAGTGCCGGGACAGGGGCCCGCGAGCAGTACTTC. Translating it yields CASSAGTGAREQYF. The chain joins TRBV28 to TRBJ2-7; 10 bases fit TRBD1. J was trimmed by 6 bases and V by 5 bases; bases with no gene match: 7. The germline gives CDR1 MDHEN, CDR2 SYDVKM. This CDR3 has 14 amino acids.

The chain recombines TRBV10-3 with TRBJ1-1, with a tentative D call TRBD1 (5 bases). The germline CDR1 and CDR2 sequences are ENHRY and SYGVKD. V was clipped by 3 bases and J by 5 bases, with 13 bases between them. The CDR3 totals 14 residues. CDR3 residues: CAISDGAVGTEAFF. The CDR3 bases are TGTGCCATCAGTGATGGGGCAGTAGGGACTGAAGCTTTCTTT.

The chain links TRBV7-9 to TRBJ2-2; D possibly corresponds to TRBD2 (5 bases). The V gene's germline CDR1 is SEHNR and CDR2 FQNEAQ (reference sequence). The CDR3 spans 16 residues. V shed 1 base and J shed 2 bases, with 11 bases lying between them. For the CDR3, the DNA is TGTGCCAGCAGCTTAGATGGAGCGGACAACACCGGGGAGCTGTTTTTT. Encoded protein: CASSLDGADNTGELFF.

This clone was observed a handful of times. The CDR3 loop reads CASSLGYIGGGWPQHF. The DNA for the CDR3 is TGCGCCAGCAGCTTGGGGTATATCGGCGGCGGATGGCCCCAGCATTTT. This chain joins TRBV5-1 and TRBJ1-5, with D unclear. The CDR3 totals 16 residues. Trimming took 0 bases from V and 9 from J, leaving 19 bases between them. Germline CDR1 SGHRS, CDR2 YFSETQ.

This clone was counted only a few times. The chain carries TRBV6-1 and TRBJ1-1, with TRBD1 as a possible D gene (6 bases). Between the trimmed V and J ends, which lost 2 bases and 3 bases, there was a span of 10 bases. Germline V gene lookup returns CDR1 MNHNS and CDR2 SASEGT. The CDR3 spans 14 residues. The CDR3 loop is CASSETKGDTEAFF. The CDR3 coding sequence is TGTGCCAGCAGTGAAACAAAGGGGGACACTGAAGCTTTCTTT.

The chain links TRBV18 to TRBJ1-2, with TRBD1 as a possible D gene (5 bases). Trimming removed 3 bases from V and 8 bases from J, with 13 bases in between. In germline, CDR1 is KGHSH, CDR2 LQKENI. CDR3 length: 13 residues. Here the CDR3 reads CASSPGQGRGYTF. As DNA, the CDR3 is TGTGCCAGCTCACCGGGGCAGGGCCGGGGCTACACCTTC.

The J gene is TRBJ1-5, the V gene TRBV24-1, with TRBD1 matching over 9 bases. The J segment lost 7 bases and the V segment lost 4 bases, leaving 4 bases of the junction unmatched. The CDR3 length is 14 residues. Germline V gives CDR1 KGHDR, CDR2 SFDVKD. CDR3 DNA: TGTGCCACCAGTGAGGGGACAGGGTACCAGCCCCAGCATTTT. This translates into CATSEGTGYQPQHF.

Many counts were recorded for this clone. The chain combines TRBV7-2 with TRBJ1-3; no clear D gene. The CDR3 runs to 13 residues. In germline, CDR1 is SGHTA, CDR2 FQGNSA. The V end lost 5 bases, the J end lost 3 bases, and 8 bases lay between the germline ends. The CDR3 here is CASSLYRGNTIYF. CDR3 DNA sequence: TGTGCCAGCAGCCTCTATCGTGGAAACACCATATATTTT.

The rearrangement joins TRBV28 to TRBJ1-4; maybe TRBD1 (5 bases). The CDR3 runs 15 residues. Trimming took 1 base from V and 3 from J, leaving 9 bases between them. Germline V gene lookup returns CDR1 MDHEN and CDR2 SYDVKM. The DNA of the CDR3 is TGTGCCAGCAGTTTATTGGACAACGCTAATGAAAAACTGTTTTTT. Translating it yields CASSLLDNANEKLFF.

The rearrangement uses TRBV28 and TRBJ2-7; possibly TRBD1 for D (6 bases). V lost 5 bases to trimming and J lost 2 bases, with 16 bases between them. Germline lookup yields CDR1 MDHEN and CDR2 SYDVKM. This CDR3 has 15 amino acids. The CDR3 reads CASSDPPGQAYEQYF. CDR3 coding DNA: TGTGCCAGCAGTGACCCACCGGGACAAGCCTACGAGCAGTACTTC.

The chain combines TRBV5-6 with TRBJ2-7, with 8 bases identical to TRBD1. CDR3 length: 15 amino acids. The V segment lost 4 bases and the J segment 3 bases; nucleotides outside the gene matches: 9. Germline CDR1 is SGHDT and CDR2 is YYEEEE. CDR3 nucleotides: TGTGCCAGCAGCCCAACTGGACAGGGCTTCTACGAGCAGTACTTC. Translated: CASSPTGQGFYEQYF.

The chain has TRBV6-5 and TRBJ2-3; D uncertain. The CDR3 totals 14 residues. CDR1 and CDR2 from the germline V gene are MNHEY and SVGAGI. V lost 4 bases to trimming and J lost 0 bases, with 8 bases between them. The CDR3 loop is CASSFLQSTDTQYF. CDR3 coding DNA: TGTGCCAGCAGTTTCCTACAGAGCACAGATACGCAGTATTTT.

This clone was observed a handful of times. The chain carries TRBV25-1 and TRBJ1-3; D is uncertain. This CDR3 region has 14 residues. With 6 bases removed from V and 1 base from J, the gap between germline ends came to 10 bases. CDR1 and CDR2 from the germline V gene are MGHDK and SYGVNS. The CDR3 here is CASRDGYSGNTIYF. The DNA of the CDR3 is TGTGCCAGCAGAGACGGGTATTCTGGAAACACCATATATTTT.

The rearrangement links TRBV19 to TRBJ1-6; D unresolved. Per the germline V gene, CDR1 is LNHDA and CDR2 is SQIVND (reference sequence). Trimming shortened V by 6 bases and J by 6 bases, and 6 bases separated the two germline ends. This CDR3 contains 12 residues. The CDR3 DNA reads TGTGCCAGTAGCAGAAGTAATTCACCCCTCCACTTT. Its protein is CASSRSNSPLHF.

This chain uses TRBV28 with TRBJ2-1; 8 bases fit TRBD2. The CDR3 has 21 amino acids. The V gene's germline CDR1 is MDHEN and CDR2 SYDVKM. V was pared by 2 bases and J by 1 base, with 19 bases of the junction left unmatched. DNA for the CDR3: TGTGCCAGCAGTTTAGGGGTGTTAAGCGGGAGAAGGATAAGGTCCTACAATGAGCAGTTCTTC. This sequence encodes CASSLGVLSGRRIRSYNEQFF.

This clone was seen a few times. CDR3 in amino acids: CASSTTGEQYF. CDR3 in DNA: TGTGCCAGCAGTACTACGGGAGAGCAGTACTTC. V is TRBV3-1 (or the pseudogene TRBV3-2) and J is TRBJ2-7; TRBD2 is a possible D gene (5 bases). V was pared by 6 bases and J by 7 bases, with 10 bases between. CDR3 length equals 11 residues. CDR1 is LGHDT and CDR2 is YNNKEL in the germline V gene (reference sequence).

This clone has a handful of counts. The gene calls are TRBV9 and TRBJ1-4, with D unclear. Germline-derived CDR1 and CDR2 are SGDLS and YYNGEE. V lost 0 bases and J lost 1, with 7 bases in between. This CDR3 spans 15 amino acids. The CDR3 DNA reads TGTGCCAGCAGCGTAGGCCAGATAACTAATGAAAAACTGTTTTTT. Its translation is CASSVGQITNEKLFF.

J is TRBJ2-3 and V is TRBV3-1 (or the pseudogene TRBV3-2); 10 nucleotides line up with TRBD2. V trimming: 2 bases; J trimming: 3 bases; junction bases outside the gene matches: 2. Germline loops: CDR1 LGHDT, CDR2 YNNKEL (reference sequence). The CDR3 is made up of 15 amino acids. CDR3 in DNA: TGTGCCAGCAGCCAACTAGCGGGAGTTACAGATACGCAGTATTTT. Its protein product is CASSQLAGVTDTQYF.

The V and J genes are TRBV9 and TRBJ2-7, with unresolved D. The germline V gene encodes CDR1 SGDLS and CDR2 YYNGEE. The V and J ends lost 3 bases and 2 bases respectively, with 6 bases between them. There are 12 residues in the CDR3. This chain's CDR3 is CASSGRPYEQYF. The CDR3 DNA reads TGTGCCAGCAGCGGGCGGCCCTACGAGCAGTACTTC.